The T cell receptor beta chain described here comes from a study of blood T cells in healthy people across ages (dated by TCRdb to the mid-2010s). Turning to the overall study: In model experiments, template switching captured roughly one uniquely barcoded TCR beta cDNA molecule for every two T cells. Donors were grouped into four age groups: young (average approximately 15 years), middle-aged (39), aged (around 60) and long-lived (around 80). Two additional independent replicas of 1 million unique cDNA reads from the same blood draw were analyzed for two donors (one aged 18 to 29 and one aged 80 or older). Using deep sequencing normalized with unique cDNA molecular identifiers, the study measured how TCR beta repertoire diversity changes with age.

This clonotype was detected a few times. It lacks a known antigen. Qualities for individual bases were not recorded, and no much larger clone is one base off. The donors were around 39 Caucasian individuals from Russia, aged roughly 6 to 100 years, who were systemically healthy. Each donor gave 8 to 10 milliliters of peripheral blood, drawn into EDTA-treated Vacutainer tubes. PBMCs were isolated by Ficoll-Paque density-gradient centrifugation, with at least 7 million obtained per sample. Trizol reagent was used to extract total RNA from the PBMCs, yielding at least 6 micrograms per sample. For every donor, an aliquot of PBMCs went through flow cytometry to measure the percentages of naive CD45RAhigh/CD27high T cells. For CDR1 and CDR2, the germline V gene lists MNHEY and SVGEGT. V and J lose 7 bases and 0 bases, and a span of 12 bases separates them. The CDR3 numbers 14 residues from cysteine through phenylalanine. Only the CDR3 part of the read is kept: 42 bases, read in frame from the first base.

General findings and caveats noted by the study authors: Conclusive comparison of naive and antigen-experienced compartments was prevented by the profiling of bulk unsorted PBMCs. The CMV infection status of donors was not known, potentially confounding age-related changes in expanded clonotypes. The long-lived group showed more naive CD4+ T cells, fewer expanded clones and increased TCR diversity than the aged group, suggesting age selection. Observed TCR beta diversity per million T cells fell roughly linearly with age, and a significant reduction was already apparent by age roughly 41. Total diversity estimates from one million sequenced T cells were considered lower bounds and underestimates. The percentage of naive T cells measured by flow cytometry correlated strongly with observed TCR beta diversity.

Library preparation used 5' RACE. Sequencing took place on an Illumina HiSeq 2500. A second 7 to 11 cycle PCR used a sample-barcoded 5' primer and a J-beta primer mix. A template-switch 5' adaptor carrying 12 random nucleotides introduced a unique molecular identifier onto each TCR beta cDNA molecule. Each sample yielded at least 3 million CDR3-containing paired-end reads. First-strand cDNA synthesis was performed from all RNA using the Mint cDNA synthesis kit, with priming by a TRBC-specific oligonucleotide. Following uracil-DNA glycosylase treatment, a first 18-cycle PCR with universal primers M1SS and BC2_uni_R was performed on all cDNA. As for the authors' bioinformatics: For normalization, 1 million high-quality reads were randomly selected from each sample, with every read carrying a distinct molecular identifier. Reads sharing molecular identifiers were discarded rather than binned into consensus sequences. MiTCR, set to a Q25 quality threshold and the strictest error-elimination algorithm, was used for CDR3 identification, clonotype clustering and error correction. A nonparametric unseen species model with Euler transformation was used to estimate a lower bound on total TCR beta diversity. Through fastp at Q25 and MiXCR, TCRdb rebuilt clones from the public reads, retaining in-frame beta chains. Each CDR3 protein gets just one entry, which takes the most common genes and DNA from the rows behind it. Clone size and V and J calls follow TCRdb, not the original study. This sample has 750,000 to 850,000 distinct CDR3 sequences in its table, and approximately 25% of those were observed once. Approximately 3.7% of the sample goes to the ten largest clones.

This same sample was also part of a study on T cells of mothers and their children. Looking at the second paper: The donors were nine systemically healthy Caucasian individuals, made up of three mothers and their six children. cDNA synthesis used all of the extracted RNA, with approximately 1.6 ug of RNA in each 15 ul reaction. Sample barcodes and 2-4 random nucleotides were added via the M1S primer in the second PCR. More than 9 million TCR beta CDR3 reads were obtained from each mother, and about 3 million reads were obtained from each child. In both related and unrelated pairs, thymic selection shapes the output of TCR recombination in a similar way, with inherited differences having only a minor effect. Normalized repertoire overlap was always found to be slightly, but never significantly, higher in related mother-child pairs than in unrelated mother-child pairs. With a sensitivity of approximately 100 clones per million clonotypes, no persistent microchimeric T cell clones were detected. To look for features that set related mother-child pairs apart from unrelated individuals, the researchers ran deep NGS to compare the TCR beta repertoires of mothers and children. On average, the children were about 12 +/- 4 years old, while the mothers were approximately 40 +/- 4 years old. After adapters were ligated using NEBNext reagents, the libraries underwent 100+100 nt paired-end sequencing on an Illumina HiSeq 2000. To avoid cross-contamination, the mother libraries and the child libraries were prepared a month apart and sequenced in separate runs. Between roughly 500,000 and 2,300,000 distinct TCR beta clonotypes were identified per donor. Naive TCR beta clonotypes were estimated from low-frequency clonotypes matched to each donor's FACS-determined naive share, without sorting.

The clonotype comes from a boy aged 5-17 years in good health. This chain joins TRBV6-2 or TRBV6-3 to TRBJ1-1; the D gene remains uncertain. The sample taken for sequencing was blood. The encoded CDR3 is CASIDQPVNTEAFF. Read as DNA, the sequence is TGTGCCAGCATAGATCAACCCGTGAACACTGAAGCTTTCTTT.